This T cell receptor beta chain was captured in a study of cytomegalovirus exposure and HLA in healthy donors. The CDR3 spans 15 residues. V lost 3 bases and J 0 bases, leaving 11 bases between the germline ends. Germline CDR1 LNHDA, CDR2 SQIVND (reference sequence). Both 60 Vbeta primers and 13 Jbeta primers went into the PCR. Profiled with immunoSEQ multiplex PCR; TCRdb holds only in-frame clones, not every one. The sample records just over 150,000 clones, approximately 84% being singletons. This sequence was found in a male donor in good health and CMV-seropositive. The sample consisted of PBMCs. The chain recombines TRBV19 with TRBJ1-1, with D uncertain. The CDR3 here is CASSIFPGLNTEAFF. The CDR3, as DNA: TGTGCCAGTAGTATCTTTCCAGGCTTGAACACTGAAGCTTTCTTT.